These 26 T cell receptor beta chains came from one sample sequenced in a study of beta chain features in type 1 diabetes. Points from the study as a whole: TCRB CDR3 length was moderately but significantly reduced in all four CD4+ subsets of Type 1 diabetes patients.

Every isolated RNA sample was fully reverse transcribed, so sequencing captured expressed TCRB transcripts. Sequenced by immunoSEQ multiplex PCR; TCRdb stores in-frame clones only, minus some. The repertoire holds 350,000 to 400,000 clones, with roughly 13% as singletons. No antigen has been identified for these receptors. The sequencing input was naive CD4+ T cells from blood. The receptors originated from a woman under 30 with type 1 diabetes.

This clone was seen a handful of times. V usage is TRBV4-2 and J usage is TRBJ2-7; D is ambiguous. V lost 4 bases and J 2 bases, leaving 9 bases between the germline ends. From germline, CDR1 is LGHNA and CDR2 YNFKEQ. The CDR3 spans 13 residues. In nucleotides, the CDR3 is TGTGCCAGCAGCCCTGTTACGGCCTACGAGCAGTACTTC. It encodes CASSPVTAYEQYF.

The chain has TRBV19 and TRBJ2-7, with TRBD1 matching 8 bases. The CDR3 is 14 residues long. V shed 4 bases, J shed 0 bases, and the junction held 2 bases outside the gene matches. In germline, CDR1 is LNHDA, CDR2 SQIVND (reference sequence). CDR3: CASSRTGSSYEQYF. The DNA for the CDR3 is TGTGCCAGTAGTAGGACAGGGTCCTCCTACGAGCAGTACTTC.

The chain combines TRBV13 with TRBJ2-5, with 7 bases aligning to TRBD2. Trimming cost V 5 bases and J 4 bases; bases outside gene matches: 4. The CDR3 contains 13 residues. Germline V gene lookup returns CDR1 PRHDT and CDR2 FYEKMQ (reference sequence). The CDR3 loop is CASSLSGTETQYF. Written as DNA, the CDR3 is TGTGCCAGCAGCCTCAGCGGGACAGAGACCCAGTACTTC.

J is TRBJ2-1 and V is TRBV30, with 9 nucleotides matching TRBD2. V gave up 6 bases and J gave up 10 bases; unmatched junction bases: 10. The germline gives CDR1 GTSNPN, CDR2 SVGIG (reference sequence). The CDR3 totals 13 residues. This CDR3 reads CACQRAGGGEQFF. CDR3 nucleotides: TGTGCCTGTCAAAGGGCGGGAGGGGGAGAGCAGTTCTTC.

This clone occurred a few times. This chain connects TRBV5-4 to TRBJ2-7; 8 nucleotides agree with TRBD2. This CDR3 is built from 15 residues. Germline trimming cut 0 bases from V and 2 bases from J; bases unmatched to any gene: 4. Germline CDR1 reads SGHNT; CDR2 reads YYREEE (reference sequence). The CDR3 DNA follows: TGTGCCAGCAGCTTGGCTAGCGGGCGAACCTACGAGCAGTACTTC. It specifies CASSLASGRTYEQYF.

The chain couples TRBV30 to TRBJ2-5; TRBD1 agrees at 9 bases. This CDR3 has 17 amino acids. CDR1 and CDR2 (germline): GTSNPN, SVGIG (reference sequence). J lost 5 bases, V lost 4 bases, and 17 bases had no gene match. CDR3 coding DNA: TGTGCCTGGACCCCTGGGATGACAGGGGGTTTCGGGGAGACCCAGTACTTC. Translation gives CAWTPGMTGGFGETQYF.

For the CDR3, the DNA is TGTGCCAGCAGTTCCAACCGGGAGACCCAAGAGACCCAGTACTTC. As protein: CASSSNRETQETQYF. The chain has TRBV2 and TRBJ2-5, with D possibly TRBD2 on 6 matching bases. Germline lookup yields CDR1 SNHLY and CDR2 FYNNEI. The CDR3 runs 15 residues. The V gene lost 5 bases and the J gene lost 1 base, with 14 bases spanning the gap.

The gene calls are TRBV7-2 and TRBJ2-7; tentative D call: TRBD1 (6 bases). V lost 4 bases to trimming and J lost 1 base, with 14 bases between them. CDR3 length equals 15 residues. Per germline, CDR1 SGHTA and CDR2 FQGNSA. The CDR3 DNA is TGTGCCAGCAGCTGGGGACACCGGGGATCCTACGAGCAGTACTTC. It encodes CASSWGHRGSYEQYF.

This clone was counted a few times. The rearrangement links TRBV30 to TRBJ2-1; 7 bases are shared with TRBD1. This CDR3 spans 14 amino acids. Germline values: CDR1 GTSNPN, CDR2 SVGIG (reference sequence). With 0 bases clipped from V and 4 bases from J, the junction kept 3 bases outside the gene matches. This CDR3 is CAWSVRGIYNEQFF. The CDR3 DNA reads as TGTGCCTGGAGTGTCAGGGGGATTTACAATGAGCAGTTCTTC.

Details on this clone: The junction departs from the called germline gene at one end, perhaps through a read error. The chain recombines TRBV7-2 with TRBJ2-5; 7 nucleotides align to TRBD1. This CDR3 has 16 amino acids. Germline V gene lookup returns CDR1 SGHTA and CDR2 FQGNSA. The CDR3 nucleotides read TGTGCCAGCAGCCCGGGACAGACTCGCATACGAGAGCCCCAGTACTTC. Translated: CASSPGQTRIREPQYF.

This clone was counted a few times. The gene calls are TRBV30 and TRBJ2-4; 15 positions match TRBD2. V lost 3 bases to trimming and J lost 14 bases; unmatched junction nucleotides: 11. The CDR3 spans 15 residues. CDR1 is GTSNPN, CDR2 SVGIG, per germline (reference sequence). The CDR3 nucleotides are TGTGCCTGGAGGACCGGGACTAGCGGGAGGAGGGGGAAGTACTTC. Its translation is CAWRTGTSGRRGKYF.

DNA of the CDR3: TGCGCCAGCAGCTTGGGGGACAGGGCCTCCTACAATGAGCAGTTCTTC. Protein: CASSLGDRASYNEQFF. The gene calls are TRBV5-1 and TRBJ2-1, with TRBD1 identical over 9 bases. The V gene's germline CDR1 is SGHRS and CDR2 YFSETQ. Trimming cost V 0 bases and J 0 bases; bases outside gene matches: 1. The length of the CDR3 is 16 residues.

This chain connects TRBV30 to TRBJ2-3; 7 bases agree with TRBD2. V lost 5 bases and J lost 4; bases outside the gene matches: 9. CDR1 and CDR2 from the germline V gene are GTSNPN and SVGIG (reference sequence). The CDR3 spans 14 residues. The CDR3 loop is CAWEAGGSPDTQYF. CDR3 coding DNA: TGTGCCTGGGAGGCGGGCGGGAGCCCAGATACGCAGTATTTT.

The chain couples TRBV9 to TRBJ2-3; D uncertain. The CDR3 totals 14 residues. Trimming pared 0 bases from V and 4 bases from J, leaving 9 bases between. Germline V gene sequence: CDR1 SGDLS, CDR2 YYNGEE. The CDR3: CASSVEWLSDTQYF. CDR3 nucleotides: TGTGCCAGCAGCGTAGAGTGGCTTTCAGATACGCAGTATTTT.

This rearrangement joins TRBV11-1 to TRBJ1-5; no reliable D call. The V end lost 1 base, the J end lost 6 bases, and 13 bases lay between the germline ends. Germline V gives CDR1 SGHAT, CDR2 FQDESV (reference sequence). The CDR3 is made up of 15 amino acids. The CDR3 nucleotides read TGTGCCAGCAGCTTAGACGCAGGTGCGGGTCAGCCCCAGCATTTT. Translation gives CASSLDAGAGQPQHF.

This clone was recorded a few times. J is TRBJ2-2 and V is TRBV6-5; possibly TRBD2 for D (6 bases). The CDR3 runs 12 residues. Germline CDR1 MNHEY, CDR2 SVGAGI. Trimming cost V 2 bases and J 8 bases, with 6 bases left between them. CDR3: CASSYGRGELFF. Here the CDR3 DNA reads TGTGCCAGCAGTTACGGGAGGGGGGAGCTGTTTTTT.

The V and J genes are TRBV19 and TRBJ2-1; 9 bases align to TRBD1. V lost 3 bases to trimming and J lost 9 bases; unmatched junction nucleotides: 6. Germline V gene data show CDR1 as LNHDA and CDR2 as SQIVND (reference sequence). The CDR3 extends over 14 amino acids. This chain's CDR3 is CASSIGQGLREQFF. Written as DNA, the CDR3 is TGTGCCAGTAGTATCGGACAGGGGTTGCGTGAGCAGTTCTTC.

The gene calls are TRBV5-1 and TRBJ2-7, with 7 bases that match TRBD1. J was trimmed by 7 bases and V by 4 bases; bases with no gene match: 8. Germline V gene lookup returns CDR1 SGHRS and CDR2 YFSETQ. The CDR3 is made up of 13 amino acids. CDR3 residues: CASSDRDRGEQYF. The CDR3 region has the DNA TGCGCCAGCAGCGATAGGGACAGAGGAGAGCAGTACTTC. The full variable domain, with the rest looked up from reference TRBV5-1 and TRBJ2-7, is KAGVTQTPRYLIKTRGQQVTLSCSPISGHRSVSWYQQTPGQGLQFLFEYFSETQRNKGNFPGRFSGRQFSNSRSEMNVSTLELGDSALYLCASSDRDRGEQYFGPGTRLTVT.

This clone was counted between two and nine times. This rearrangement joins TRBV29-1 to TRBJ1-4; 7 bases map to TRBD1. In germline, CDR1 is SQVTM, CDR2 ANQGSEA. The CDR3 is made up of 12 amino acids. The ends lost 5 bases at V and 8 bases at J; junction bases unmatched: 5. As DNA, the CDR3 is TGCAGCGTTCGACAGGGTAGGGAAAAACTGTTTTTT. It encodes CSVRQGREKLFF.

The V and J genes are TRBV27 and TRBJ2-7; the match to TRBD2 covers 11 bases. Germline CDR1 and CDR2: MNHEY and SMNVEV (reference sequence). The CDR3 loop spans 14 amino acids. V lost 6 bases to trimming and J lost 6 bases; unmatched junction nucleotides: 7. The CDR3 reads CASRGTGTSGEQYF. The CDR3 DNA sequence: TGTGCCAGCAGAGGGACCGGGACTAGCGGCGAGCAGTACTTC.

This rearrangement joins TRBV7-2 to TRBJ2-6; D is undetermined. This CDR3 region has 17 residues. Per germline, CDR1 SGHTA and CDR2 FQGNSA. Trimming pared 3 bases from V and 0 bases from J, leaving 12 bases between. CDR3 coding DNA: TGTGCCAGCAGCTTGAGGTTATCGTTCTCTGGGGCCAACGTCCTGACTTTC. Translated, it gives CASSLRLSFSGANVLTF.

The J gene is TRBJ2-6, the V gene TRBV7-2; 7 nucleotides match TRBD1. The V and J ends lost 4 bases and 2 bases, in that order; junction bases with no gene match: 11. The CDR3 consists of 18 residues. Per germline, CDR1 SGHTA and CDR2 FQGNSA. The CDR3 sequence is CASSSGPGGRAGANVLTF. The CDR3 nucleotides read TGTGCCAGCAGCTCGGGCCCAGGGGGAAGGGCTGGGGCCAACGTCCTGACTTTC.

The V and J genes are TRBV2 and TRBJ1-2; no clear D gene. Germline CDR1 is SNHLY and CDR2 is FYNNEI. This CDR3 comprises 13 residues. V lost 4 bases, J lost 4 bases, and 10 bases lay in between. The CDR3 region is CASSVLQLYGYTF. The CDR3, as DNA: TGTGCCAGCAGTGTTTTACAGCTCTATGGCTACACCTTC.

This clone was seen a few times. The chain joins TRBV19 to TRBJ1-5; TRBD1 matches at 7 bases. Germline V gives CDR1 LNHDA, CDR2 SQIVND (reference sequence). V dropped 5 bases and J dropped 5; count of bases not matched to a gene: 9. This CDR3 has 15 residues. CDR3 protein: CASSSPGTVDQPQHF. The CDR3 DNA follows: TGTGCCAGTAGTTCCCCGGGGACAGTAGATCAGCCCCAGCATTTT.

The chain is built from TRBV5-1 and TRBJ1-1; a weak D match, TRBD1 (6 bases). From germline, CDR1 is SGHRS and CDR2 YFSETQ. The CDR3 is made up of 15 amino acids. V was cut by 4 bases and J by 3 bases, with 16 bases left in between. This CDR3 reads CASSAEQGRDTEAFF. In DNA, the CDR3 is TGCGCCAGCAGCGCTGAACAGGGCCGGGACACTGAAGCTTTCTTT.

The rearrangement links TRBV7-2 to TRBJ2-1; perhaps TRBD2 as D (6 bases). Trimming took 1 base from V and 5 from J, leaving 18 bases between them. The CDR3 extends over 17 amino acids. Germline CDR1 is SGHTA and CDR2 is FQGNSA. Here the CDR3 DNA reads TGTGCCAGCAGCTTAGTCGGCGGAGGGTACGGGGACAATGAGCAGTTCTTC. This translates into CASSLVGGGYGDNEQFF. Looking up the rest from reference TRBV7-2 and TRBJ2-1 gives the full variable domain: GAGVSQSPSNKVTEKGKDVELRCDPISGHTALYWYRQSLGQGLEFLIYFQGNSAPDKSGLPSDRFSAERTGGSVSTLTIQRTQQEDSAVYLCASSLVGGGYGDNEQFFGPGTRLTVL.